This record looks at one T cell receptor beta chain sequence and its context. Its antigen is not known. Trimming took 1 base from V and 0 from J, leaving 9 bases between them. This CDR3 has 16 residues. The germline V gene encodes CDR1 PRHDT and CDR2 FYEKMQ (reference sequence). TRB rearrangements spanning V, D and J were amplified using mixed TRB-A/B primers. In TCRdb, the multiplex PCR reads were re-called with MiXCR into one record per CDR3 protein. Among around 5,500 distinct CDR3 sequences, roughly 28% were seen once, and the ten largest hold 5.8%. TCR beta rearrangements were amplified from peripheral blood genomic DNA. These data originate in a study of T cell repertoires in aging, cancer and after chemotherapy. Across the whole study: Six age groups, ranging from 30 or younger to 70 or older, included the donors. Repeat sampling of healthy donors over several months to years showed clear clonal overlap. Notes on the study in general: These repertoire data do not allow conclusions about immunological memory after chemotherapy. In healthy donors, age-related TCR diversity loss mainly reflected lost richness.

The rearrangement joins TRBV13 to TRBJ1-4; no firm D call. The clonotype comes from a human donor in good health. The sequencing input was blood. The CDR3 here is CASSLAQEATNEKLFF. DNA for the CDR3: TGTGCCAGCAGCTTAGCTCAGGAGGCAACTAATGAAAAACTGTTTTTT.